A selection of T cell receptor beta chains follows, all from one sample in a study of blood T cell repertoires in COVID-19. Data came from immunoSEQ multiplex PCR; TCRdb stores just in-frame clones and leaves some out. The sample shows 45,000 to 65,000 clones, around 92% of them seen only once. Sequenced input: peripheral blood. Receptor source: a man older than 75 with active or convalescent COVID-19. Both conserved end residues are trimmed from each CDR3. A D gene is named only where the DNA matches it firmly.

TRBV5-1 | TRBD1 | ASSLAPTGGFEKLF
TRBV15 | NA | ATSRDSAGRNTIY
TRBV19 | TRBD1 | ASSPRQGGAKNIQY
TRBV3-1/TRBV3-2 | NA | ASSQAGQETQY
TRBV10-3 | TRBD1 | ATNAQQGLYGYT
TRBV28 | NA | ASTSGTLRDQPQH
TRBV11-2 | NA | ASSPYTGFSSYEQY
TRBV6-4 | NA | ASSDEVDQPQH
TRBV12-3/TRBV12-4 | NA | ATQFGANVLT
TRBV7-8 | TRBD2 | ASSFSGGFGNEQF
TRBV6-1 | TRBD1 | ASSEEGQGTGADYGYT
TRBV19 | NA | ASSIPSWGDTEAF
TRBV5-1 | TRBD2 | ASSSHPGLADEQY
TRBV5-4 | TRBD1 | ASSRWGSTGEDTEAF
TRBV6-2/TRBV6-3 | NA | ASSYHPGGLPDTQY
TRBV7-8 | NA | ASSLVPGSNYGYT
TRBV24-1 | NA | ATSDSDRPYEQY